These T cell receptor beta chains were read from a single sample in a study of lymphopenia after photon versus proton radiotherapy. TCRdb keeps only in-frame clones here, not all; method: immunoSEQ multiplex PCR. The sample consists of about 83,000 clones, around 83% of them appearing once. Source: peripheral blood, taken from a patient treated with proton-based radiotherapy. These receptors were collected from a man aged 60 to 69 with pancreatic cancer. Both conserved end residues are part of each CDR3. D genes are given only for firm matches. Expanded clones get a size class; other rows say once, few or many, or leave the size out.

v_gene	d_gene	abundance	j_gene	CDR3aa	CDR3nt
TRBV4-2	-	-	TRBJ2-2	CASSQGSVSGTNTGELFF	TGTGCCAGCAGCCAAGGATCGGTTAGCGGCACGAACACCGGGGAGCTGTTTTTT
TRBV28	-	once	TRBJ2-7	CASNSRGAARVEQYF	TGTGCCAGCAACTCCCGGGGGGCGGCTCGGGTCGAGCAGTACTTC
TRBV7-2	-	-	TRBJ2-2	CASSSRGARTGELFF	TGTGCCAGCAGCTCCCGGGGGGCGCGAACCGGGGAGCTGTTTTTT
TRBV4-1	TRBD2	-	TRBJ2-7	CASSPSGTRSYEQYF	TGCGCCAGCAGCCCCTCCGGGACTAGGTCCTACGAGCAGTACTTC
TRBV7-6	-	-	TRBJ2-1	CASAQGWNEQFF	TGTGCCAGCGCACAGGGTTGGAATGAGCAGTTCTTC
TRBV5-8	-	-	TRBJ2-2	CASSLYLFGGELFF	TGTGCCAGCAGCTTGTATCTGTTTGGCGGGGAGCTGTTTTTT
TRBV6-5	TRBD1	-	TRBJ2-1	CASSYGQGQGRNEQFF	TGTGCCAGCAGTTACGGTCAAGGACAGGGGAGGAATGAGCAGTTCTTC
TRBV11-3	TRBD1	once	TRBJ1-4	CASSLGTGTIEKLFF	TGTGCCAGCAGCTTGGGGACAGGGACGATCGAAAAACTGTTTTTT
TRBV18	-	-	TRBJ2-1	CASSHFGQISYNEQFF	TGTGCCAGCTCACATTTTGGACAAATCTCCTACAATGAGCAGTTCTTC
TRBV5-4	-	once	TRBJ1-1	CASSPGGTGPMNTEAFF	TGTGCCAGCAGCCCCGGGGGAACGGGCCCCATGAACACTGAAGCTTTCTTT
TRBV9	-	-	TRBJ1-3	CASSVSSSGNTIYF	TGTGCCAGCAGTGTGTCTAGCTCTGGAAACACCATATATTTT
TRBV4-1	-	-	TRBJ2-3	CASSHLRDSRTDTQYF	TGCGCCAGCAGCCATCTCCGGGACTCCCGGACAGATACGCAGTATTTT
TRBV6-5	TRBD1	-	TRBJ2-3	CASSRTGGMLDTQYF	TGTGCCAGCAGTCGAACAGGGGGGATGTTAGATACGCAGTATTTT
TRBV4-1	TRBD1	few	TRBJ1-1	CASAGGLSTEAFF	TGCGCCAGCGCAGGGGGCTTGAGCACTGAAGCTTTCTTT
TRBV7-9	-	-	TRBJ2-7	CASRRQGGGYEQYF	TGTGCCAGCAGACGACAGGGAGGAGGCTACGAGCAGTACTTC
TRBV5-1	-	-	TRBJ1-4	CASSSNPNGKLFF	TGCGCCAGCAGCTCGAACCCAAATGGAAAACTGTTTTTT
TRBV28	TRBD2	few	TRBJ2-7	CASNTGAAGGGEQYF	TGTGCCAGCAATACAGGGGCAGCGGGAGGCGGTGAGCAGTACTTC
TRBV9	-	few	TRBJ2-1	CASGNNEQFF	TGTGCCAGCGGAAACAATGAGCAGTTCTTC
TRBV10-3	-	-	TRBJ1-1	CAISESGRGLPEAFF	TGTGCCATCAGTGAGTCGGGCAGGGGCCTCCCTGAAGCTTTCTTT
TRBV5-1	-	-	TRBJ1-1	CASSLATNTEAFF	TGCGCCAGCAGCCTAGCGACGAACACTGAAGCTTTCTTT
TRBV30	TRBD1	-	TRBJ2-7	CAWSRDRGSEQYF	TGTGCCTGGAGTAGGGACAGGGGATCCGAGCAGTACTTC
TRBV5-6	-	-	TRBJ2-5	CASSSIQEPGETQYF	TGTGCCAGCAGCTCAATCCAGGAGCCGGGGGAGACCCAGTACTTC
TRBV6-1	TRBD2	-	TRBJ2-7	CASSEARTSGTNYEQYF	TGTGCCAGCAGTGAAGCGAGGACTAGCGGGACGAACTACGAGCAGTACTTC
TRBV5-1	TRBD2	-	TRBJ2-3	CASSLYQRENTDTQYF	TGCGCCAGCAGCTTATACCAGCGGGAGAACACAGATACGCAGTATTTT
TRBV14	-	-	TRBJ1-3	CASSLGHLSGNTIYF	TGTGCCAGCAGCCTCGGACACCTCTCTGGAAACACCATATATTTT
TRBV7-2	TRBD2	-	TRBJ2-7	CASSGLAASSYEQYF	TGTGCCAGCAGCGGACTAGCGGCCAGCTCCTACGAGCAGTACTTC